Following are 23 T cell receptor beta chains from one sample sequenced in a study of shared clonotypes between healthy human individuals. TCRdb's copy holds only in-frame clones and misses some; the assay was immunoSEQ multiplex PCR. The sample has about 1.1 million clones, more than 75% seen once. Sequenced sample: memory CD4+ T cells from PBMCs. Subset described: CD45RA-negative fraction. Source of these receptors: a man aged 18 to 30 in good health. Some clones in this sample may be carry-over from other donors' samples.

V usage is TRBV6-1 and J usage is TRBJ2-3, with D possibly TRBD1 on 5 matching bases. Looked up from germline, CDR1 is MNHNS and CDR2 is SASEGT. There are 15 residues in the CDR3. The germline V and J ends were trimmed by 0 bases and 5 bases, with 12 bases remaining between them. The CDR3 DNA reads as TGTGCCAGCAGTGAAGCGGGGCAGGGTAGAGATACGCAGTATTTT. It yields the protein CASSEAGQGRDTQYF.

The gene calls are TRBV5-4 and TRBJ2-5; D not certain. Trimming left V 4 bases short and J 1 base short, with 8 bases between. The CDR3 is 13 amino acids. Germline-derived CDR1 and CDR2 are SGHNT and YYREEE (reference sequence). CDR3 nucleotide sequence: TGTGCCAGCAGCAACGACACCCAAGAGACCCAGTACTTC. Amino acid sequence: CASSNDTQETQYF.

V usage is TRBV27 and J usage is TRBJ1-5; TRBD1 might be the D (6 bases). There are 14 residues in the CDR3. V was trimmed by 8 bases and J by 4 bases, leaving 15 bases between them. Germline V lookup: CDR1 MNHEY, CDR2 SMNVEV (reference sequence). CDR3 DNA sequence: TGTGCCAGCTCGATGGGAGGGGGAAATCAGCCCCAGCATTTT. It encodes CASSMGGGNQPQHF.

This chain connects TRBV28 to TRBJ1-5; 7 positions agree with TRBD1. This CDR3 spans 15 amino acids. V trimming: 3 bases; J trimming: 1 base; junction bases outside the gene matches: 3. Germline V gene data show CDR1 as MDHEN and CDR2 as SYDVKM. CDR3 sequence (DNA): TGTGCCAGCAGTTTGACAGGGAAAAGCAATCAGCCCCAGCATTTT. Amino acid sequence: CASSLTGKSNQPQHF.

The chain carries TRBV30 and TRBJ2-7, with TRBD1 matching 7 bases. The CDR3 extends over 19 amino acids. The ends lost 4 bases at V and 1 base at J; junction bases unmatched: 22. Germline V gene lookup returns CDR1 GTSNPN and CDR2 SVGIG (reference sequence). CDR3 bases: TGTGCCTGGATCTCACACAAACCTTGGTGGGACAGCGAATCCTACGAGCAGTACTTC. It translates to CAWISHKPWWDSESYEQYF. The full variable domain, completed using reference TRBV30 and TRBJ2-7, is SQTIHQWPATLVQPVGSPLSLECTVEGTSNPNLYWYRQAAGRGLQLLFYSVGIGQISSEVPQNLSASRPQDRQFILSSKKLLLSDSGFYLCAWISHKPWWDSESYEQYFGPGTRLTVT.

This chain connects TRBV5-1 to TRBJ2-5; 8 bases map to TRBD1. This CDR3 is 13 amino acids long. Losses at the gene ends were 7 bases for V and 5 bases for J; bases not matched to a gene: 7. Germline CDR1 is SGHRS and CDR2 is YFSETQ. The CDR3 region is CASPTGGRETQYF. The DNA of the CDR3 is TGCGCCAGCCCTACAGGGGGTCGGGAGACCCAGTACTTC.

This clone has ten or more counts. This chain links TRBV10-2 with TRBJ2-5, with 10 positions matching TRBD1. CDR1 is WSHSY and CDR2 is SAAADI in the germline V gene. V gave up 9 bases and J gave up 4 bases; unmatched junction bases: 11. The CDR3 sequence is 15 residues long. DNA for the CDR3: TGCGCCAGGGAACTCGGGACAGGGGCAGGAGAGACCCAGTACTTC. Translating it yields CARELGTGAGETQYF.

The chain joins TRBV5-1 to TRBJ2-7; 8 bases map to TRBD1. This CDR3 is built from 13 residues. V was pared by 4 bases and J by 6 bases, with 6 bases of the junction left unmatched. In germline, CDR1 is SGHRS, CDR2 YFSETQ. The CDR3 nucleotides are TGCGCCAGCAGCCCTGACAGGGGTGGCGAGCAGTACTTC. Protein: CASSPDRGGEQYF. The full variable domain, completed using reference TRBV5-1 and TRBJ2-7, is KAGVTQTPRYLIKTRGQQVTLSCSPISGHRSVSWYQQTPGQGLQFLFEYFSETQRNKGNFPGRFSGRQFSNSRSEMNVSTLELGDSALYLCASSPDRGGEQYFGPGTRLTVT.

The V call is TRBV9, the J call TRBJ1-1; the D gene is possibly TRBD1 (6 bases). The V gene lost 3 bases and the J gene lost 10 bases, with 19 bases spanning the gap. This CDR3 has 14 residues. Germline lookup yields CDR1 SGDLS and CDR2 YYNGEE. CDR3 bases: TGTGCCAGCAGCGCACAGGGACATGGAGGGGTAGCTTTCTTT. Translation: CASSAQGHGGVAFF. Drawing the rest from reference TRBV9 and TRBJ1-1, the complete variable domain is DSGVTQTPKHLITATGQRVTLRCSPRSGDLSVYWYQQSLDQGLQFLIQYYNGEERAKGNILERFSAQQFPDLHSELNLSSLELGDSALYFCASSAQGHGGVAFFGQGTRLTVV.

The chain uses TRBV6-4 and TRBJ1-4, with 7 bases lining up with TRBD1. This CDR3 is built from 15 residues. J lost 4 bases, V lost 6 bases, and 8 bases had no gene match. Germline assignment: CDR1 MRHNA and CDR2 SNTAGT. CDR3 loop: CASSETGNNNEKLFF. In nucleotides, the CDR3 is TGTGCCAGCAGCGAGACAGGGAATAATAATGAAAAACTGTTTTTT.

There are a few counts of this clone. V gene TRBV2 combines with J gene TRBJ1-5, with 9 bases aligning to TRBD1. Trimming took 8 bases from V and 5 from J; bases not matched to a gene: 19. The CDR3 is 18 amino acids. The germline CDR1 and CDR2 sequences are SNHLY and FYNNEI. The CDR3 sequence: CASRPPRGQGEIDQPQHF. DNA of the CDR3: TGTGCCAGCCGACCCCCCCGGGGACAGGGTGAGATAGATCAGCCCCAGCATTTT.

Regarding this clone: At one boundary the junction diverges from the germline segment, which might be a read error. At the DNA level, this CDR3 is encoded by other sequences in the same sample as well. The rearrangement joins TRBV9 to TRBJ2-2; 7 bases fit TRBD2. Germline V gene data show CDR1 as SGDLS and CDR2 as YYNGEE. The CDR3 runs to 13 residues. The DNA of the CDR3 is TGTGCCAGCAGCGTAGCGACTAGCAAGAAGCTGTTTTTC. Protein: CASSVATSKKLFF.

V usage is TRBV28 and J usage is TRBJ2-5; D tentatively fits TRBD1 or TRBD2 (6 bases each). Trimming took 5 bases from V and 3 from J, leaving 13 bases between them. This CDR3 has 14 residues. The V gene's germline CDR1 is MDHEN and CDR2 SYDVKM. The CDR3 DNA sequence: TGTGCCAGCAGTCCCCCCGGGGGCAAAGAGACCCAGTACTTC. Its translation: CASSPPGGKETQYF.

The gene calls are TRBV28 and TRBJ2-7; TRBD1 is a possible D gene (6 bases). V lost 2 bases and J lost 3, with 11 bases in between. The CDR3 runs 14 residues. CDR1 is MDHEN, CDR2 SYDVKM, per germline. The CDR3 sequence is CASSLPDRSYEQYF. The CDR3 DNA reads as TGTGCCAGCAGTTTACCGGACAGAAGCTACGAGCAGTACTTC.

The chain recombines TRBV5-4 with TRBJ2-1; D unresolved. The CDR3 totals 13 residues. Trimming took 1 base from V and 8 from J, leaving 10 bases between them. Germline V gene data show CDR1 as SGHNT and CDR2 as YYREEE (reference sequence). The CDR3 DNA reads as TGTGCCAGCAGCTTGCCCATCTCCTATGAGCAGTTCTTC. Translation: CASSLPISYEQFF.

The chain uses TRBV5-1 and TRBJ2-1; 11 nucleotides align to TRBD2. The length of the CDR3 is 15 residues. Unmatched junction bases numbered 10, after V lost 4 bases and J lost 10 bases. In germline, CDR1 is SGHRS, CDR2 YFSETQ. CDR3 in amino acids: CASSPLAGVGGEQFF. The CDR3, as DNA: TGCGCCAGCAGCCCACTAGCGGGAGTGGGTGGGGAGCAGTTCTTC.

In DNA, the CDR3 is TGTGCCAGCAGTTCCCCCCCCCTAGCGGGCGAGCAGTACTTC. Amino acids: CASSSPPLAGEQYF. The rearrangement uses TRBV28 and TRBJ2-7, with TRBD2 matching 8 bases. V shed 4 bases, J shed 6 bases, and the junction held 8 bases outside the gene matches. This CDR3 has 14 residues. Germline assignment: CDR1 MDHEN and CDR2 SYDVKM.

The rearrangement uses TRBV30 and TRBJ2-7; a possible D gene is TRBD2 (5 bases). V lost 6 bases, J lost 3 bases, and 18 bases lay in between. Per germline, CDR1 GTSNPN and CDR2 SVGIG (reference sequence). The CDR3 has 14 amino acids. Written as DNA, the CDR3 is TGTGCCTGCGATACGCGGGCAGACAACTACGAGCAGTACTTC. Translating it yields CACDTRADNYEQYF.

V gene TRBV30 combines with J gene TRBJ2-5; D gene unclear. The ends were cut back, 2 bases at V and 5 bases at J, with 12 bases in the middle. The length of the CDR3 is 13 residues. Germline V gives CDR1 GTSNPN, CDR2 SVGIG (reference sequence). The CDR3 region has the DNA TGTGCCTGGAGTCTTCGGATCCCCGAGACCCAGTACTTC. Translated, it gives CAWSLRIPETQYF.

This clone occurred a few times. The chain employs TRBV18 and TRBJ2-2; 11 positions match TRBD2. Trimming at V came to 8 bases and at J to 6 bases, leaving 5 bases not matched to a gene. From germline, CDR1 is KGHSH and CDR2 LQKENI. The CDR3 has 14 residues. CDR3 region: CASQTSGNAGELFF. The CDR3 coding sequence is TGTGCCAGCCAGACTAGCGGGAATGCCGGGGAGCTGTTTTTT.

This clone is a singleton in its sample. The chain employs TRBV7-9 and TRBJ2-7; TRBD2 matches at 10 bases. J lost 3 bases, V lost 4 bases, and 9 bases had no gene match. The CDR3 spans 16 residues. Germline V gene data show CDR1 as SEHNR and CDR2 as FQNEAQ (reference sequence). The CDR3 loop reads CASSWVSSGSLYEQYF. Written as DNA, the CDR3 is TGTGCCAGCAGCTGGGTCTCTAGCGGGAGTCTCTACGAGCAGTACTTC.

This rearrangement joins TRBV5-1 to TRBJ2-5; the D gene could be TRBD1 or TRBD2 (5 bases each). CDR3 length: 14 amino acids. V was pared by 3 bases and J by 5 bases, with 14 bases between. Germline lookup yields CDR1 SGHRS and CDR2 YFSETQ. CDR3 sequence reads: CASSSPGPRETQYF. Written as DNA, the CDR3 is TGCGCCAGCAGCTCCCCGGGACCGAGGGAGACCCAGTACTTC. The whole variable domain, filled in from reference TRBV5-1 and TRBJ2-5, reads KAGVTQTPRYLIKTRGQQVTLSCSPISGHRSVSWYQQTPGQGLQFLFEYFSETQRNKGNFPGRFSGRQFSNSRSEMNVSTLELGDSALYLCASSSPGPRETQYFGPGTRLLVL.

The genes are TRBV29-1 and TRBJ2-5; 8 bases fit TRBD1. This CDR3 has 13 amino acids. V lost 6 bases to trimming and J lost 0 bases; unmatched junction nucleotides: 3. CDR1 is SQVTM and CDR2 is ANQGSEA in the germline V gene. CDR3 sequence: CSVRDRYQETQYF. In DNA form, the CDR3 reads TGCAGCGTGAGGGACAGGTACCAAGAGACCCAGTACTTC. Complete variable domain (other parts from reference TRBV29-1 and TRBJ2-5): SAVISQKPSRDICQRGTSLTIQCQVDSQVTMMFWYRQQPGQSLTLIATANQGSEATYESGFVIDKFPISRPNLTFSTLTVSNMSPEDSSIYLCSVRDRYQETQYFGPGTRLLVL.